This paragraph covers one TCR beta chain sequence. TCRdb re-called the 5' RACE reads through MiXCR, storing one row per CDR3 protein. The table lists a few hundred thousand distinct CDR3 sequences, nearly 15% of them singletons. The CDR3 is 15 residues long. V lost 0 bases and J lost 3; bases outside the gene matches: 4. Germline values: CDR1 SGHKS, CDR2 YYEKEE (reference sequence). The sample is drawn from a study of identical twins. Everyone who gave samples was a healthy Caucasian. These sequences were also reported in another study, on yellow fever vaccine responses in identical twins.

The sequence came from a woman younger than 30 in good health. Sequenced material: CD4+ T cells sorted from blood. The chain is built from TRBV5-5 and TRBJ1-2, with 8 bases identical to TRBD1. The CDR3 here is CASSLDRGVHYGYTF. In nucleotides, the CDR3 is TGTGCCAGCAGCTTGGACAGGGGGGTTCACTATGGCTACACCTTC. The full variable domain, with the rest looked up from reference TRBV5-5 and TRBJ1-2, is DAGVTQSPTHLIKTRGQQVTLRCSPISGHKSVSWYQQVLGQGPQFIFQYYEKEERGRGNFPDRFSARQFPNYSSELNVNALLLGDSALYLCASSLDRGVHYGYTFGSGTRLTVV.